This T cell receptor beta chain was sequenced during a study of control samples from healthy donors and cancer patients. This table comes from immunoSEQ multiplex PCR, and its TCRdb copy is limited to in-frame clones, with some not included. The sample has approximately 140,000 clones; more than 85% are singletons. The CDR3 loop spans 15 amino acids. Trimming left V 0 bases short and J 12 bases short, with 18 bases between. The germline V gene encodes CDR1 LGHNA and CDR2 YSLEER. This chain connects TRBV4-3 to TRBJ2-1, with D unclear. The sequence came from a man younger than 35 in good health. What was sequenced was blood. The CDR3 here is CASSQERPFFGGQFF. The CDR3 DNA sequence: TGCGCCAGCAGCCAAGAGAGACCGTTTTTTGGTGGGCAGTTCTTC.